These 15 T cell receptor beta chains were sequenced from one sample in a study of cytomegalovirus exposure and HLA in healthy donors. Primers for the PCR totalled 60 Vbeta and 13 Jbeta. Repertoires were generated with immunoSEQ multiplex PCR, while TCRdb's copy carries only in-frame clones and drops some. Among roughly 100,000 clones, 63% were seen once, and the ten largest hold less than 5%. The source material was PBMCs. The receptors derive from a human donor in good health.

This clone was seen a handful of times. The chain has TRBV6-5 and TRBJ1-1; D perhaps matches TRBD1 (5 bases). In germline, CDR1 is MNHEY, CDR2 SVGAGI. CDR3 length: 13 residues. Trimming cost V 8 bases and J 0 bases, with 10 bases left between them. CDR3 protein: CASGARLNTEAFF. The DNA for the CDR3 is TGTGCCAGCGGGGCCAGGTTGAACACTGAAGCTTTCTTT.

V is TRBV27 and J is TRBJ2-3, with D tentatively TRBD2 (5 bases). Trimming shortened V by 5 bases and J by 5 bases, and 14 bases separated the two germline ends. From germline, CDR1 is MNHEY and CDR2 SMNVEV (reference sequence). This CDR3 spans 14 amino acids. The CDR3: CASSPPLAGDTQYF. CDR3 coding DNA: TGTGCCAGCAGTCCCCCGCTGGCGGGAGATACGCAGTATTTT.

The genes are TRBV11-3 and TRBJ2-2, with a weak D call TRBD2 (6 bases). The CDR3 runs 14 residues. Trimming took 3 bases from V and 2 from J, leaving 7 bases between them. The germline V gene encodes CDR1 SGHNT and CDR2 YENEEA. In DNA, the CDR3 is TGTGCCAGCAGCTTGGGAGGAAACACCGGGGAGCTGTTTTTT. Translating gives CASSLGGNTGELFF.

The chain combines TRBV27 with TRBJ1-5; TRBD1 might be the D (5 bases). The CDR3 is 16 residues long. Trimming stripped 6 bases from V and 5 bases from J, with 20 bases between. CDR1 MNHEY and CDR2 SMNVEV come from the germline V gene (reference sequence). The CDR3 DNA sequence: TGTGCCAGCAGATCCCCCGGTGCAGGGTGGGATCAGCCCCAGCATTTT. This codes for CASRSPGAGWDQPQHF.

The CDR3 region has the DNA TGTGCCAGCAGCTGGAGGGGGGGGTCAGATCAGTTCTTC. As protein: CASSWRGGSDQFF. V is TRBV5-4 and J is TRBJ2-1; D perhaps matches TRBD2 (7 bases). The CDR3 length is 13 residues. Trimming left V 3 bases short and J 13 bases short, with 17 bases between. Germline-derived CDR1 and CDR2 are SGHNT and YYREEE (reference sequence).

The chain couples TRBV27 to TRBJ2-1; maybe TRBD1 (6 bases). Looked up from germline, CDR1 is MNHEY and CDR2 is SMNVEV (reference sequence). CDR3 length: 16 residues. V was cut by 1 base and J by 1 base, with 11 bases left in between. CDR3 residues: CASSLYRTASYNEQFF. CDR3 DNA: TGTGCCAGCAGTTTATACCGGACAGCATCCTACAATGAGCAGTTCTTC.

This clone has just a few counts. V gene TRBV2 combines with J gene TRBJ2-7, with D perhaps TRBD2 (5 bases). The CDR3 spans 12 residues. Germline CDR1 and CDR2: SNHLY and FYNNEI. V was pared by 5 bases and J by 5 bases, with 10 bases between. For the CDR3, the DNA is TGTGCCAGCAGTATTCTAGCAAACGAGCAGTACTTC. Translation: CASSILANEQYF.

The rearrangement uses TRBV11-3 and TRBJ2-2; D perhaps matches TRBD1 (7 bases). Germline V lookup: CDR1 SGHNT, CDR2 YENEEA. The CDR3 covers 16 residues. Deletions cut 4 bases from V and 0 bases from J, with 12 bases between. The chain's CDR3 is CASSYRGTANTGELFF. The CDR3 bases are TGTGCCAGCAGCTACCGGGGGACAGCGAACACCGGGGAGCTGTTTTTT.

This rearrangement joins TRBV11-2 to TRBJ1-1; no reliable D call. This CDR3 has 15 residues. V lost 2 bases and J 5 bases, leaving 15 bases between the germline ends. The germline V gene has CDR1 SGHAT and CDR2 FQNNGV. DNA of the CDR3: TGTGCCAGCAGCTTATGGGGAGTCGGGCGGACTGAAGCTTTCTTT. It yields the protein CASSLWGVGRTEAFF.

In this sample, this clone turned up a few times. The genes are TRBV27 and TRBJ2-2; 7 bases align to TRBD1. This CDR3 is built from 17 residues. J gave up 3 bases and V 2 bases, and 9 bases lay outside the gene matches. Germline-derived CDR1 and CDR2 are MNHEY and SMNVEV (reference sequence). This chain's CDR3 is CASSLVVRGRDTGELFF. The CDR3 DNA is TGTGCCAGCAGTTTAGTGGTTAGGGGGCGGGACACCGGGGAGCTGTTTTTT.

This clone was seen only a few times. This chain uses TRBV4-2 with TRBJ2-7; 8 bases line up with TRBD2. The trim removed 1 base at V and 2 bases at J, leaving 10 bases unmatched. CDR3 length: 17 amino acids. CDR1 is LGHNA and CDR2 is YNFKEQ in the germline V gene. Here the CDR3 reads CASSQGQRERAAYEQYF. In nucleotides, the CDR3 is TGTGCCAGCAGCCAAGGGCAGCGGGAGCGGGCAGCCTACGAGCAGTACTTC.

The chain employs TRBV15 and TRBJ2-7, with 13 bases lining up with TRBD2. The CDR3 has 16 residues. V shed 5 bases, J shed 3 bases, and the junction held 7 bases outside the gene matches. Germline CDR1 is LNHNV and CDR2 is YYDKDF (reference sequence). The CDR3 region has the DNA TGTGCCACCAGCGGGTGGACTAGCGGGAGTCGCTACGAGCAGTACTTC. Translated: CATSGWTSGSRYEQYF.

The chain employs TRBV5-1 and TRBJ1-2; 7 nucleotides agree with TRBD1. V lost 3 bases and J lost 4; bases outside the gene matches: 9. Germline loops: CDR1 SGHRS, CDR2 YFSETQ. This CDR3 is 15 amino acids long. The DNA of the CDR3 is TGCGCCAGCAGCTACCGACAGGGAAGAACCTATGGCTACACCTTC. Its protein product is CASSYRQGRTYGYTF.

The chain couples TRBV14 to TRBJ1-2, with D possibly matching TRBD1 (5 bases). V lost 6 bases, J lost 3 bases, and 11 bases lay in between. Germline CDR1 SGHDN, CDR2 FVKESK. The CDR3 runs 13 residues. CDR3 nucleotides: TGTGCCAGCAGTCGCAAACAGGACTATGGCTACACCTTC. It is translated as CASSRKQDYGYTF. Drawing the rest from reference TRBV14 and TRBJ1-2, the complete variable domain is EAGVTQFPSHSVIEKGQTVTLRCDPISGHDNLYWYRRVMGKEIKFLLHFVKESKQDESGMPNNRFLAERTGGTYSTLKVQPAELEDSGVYFCASSRKQDYGYTFGSGTRLTVV.

V gene TRBV19 combines with J gene TRBJ2-1; 8 positions agree with TRBD2. V lost 4 bases and J lost 1; bases outside the gene matches: 12. The CDR3 contains 18 residues. Germline CDR1 and CDR2: LNHDA and SQIVND (reference sequence). The CDR3 reads CASSRGGTSGGSYNEQFF. The CDR3 bases are TGTGCCAGTAGTAGGGGGGGAACTAGCGGAGGATCCTACAATGAGCAGTTCTTC.